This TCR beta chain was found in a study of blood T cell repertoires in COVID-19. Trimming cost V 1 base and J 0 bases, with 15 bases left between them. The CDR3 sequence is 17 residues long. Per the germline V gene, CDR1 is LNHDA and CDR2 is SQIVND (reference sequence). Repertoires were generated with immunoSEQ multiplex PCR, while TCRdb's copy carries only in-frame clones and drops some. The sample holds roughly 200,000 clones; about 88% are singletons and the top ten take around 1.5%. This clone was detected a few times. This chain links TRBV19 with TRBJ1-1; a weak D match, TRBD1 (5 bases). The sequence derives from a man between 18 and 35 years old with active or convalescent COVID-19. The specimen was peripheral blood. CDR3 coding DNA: TGTGCCAGTAGTATAGCGAACGGTAGGGGCGTGAACACTGAAGCTTTCTTT. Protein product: CASSIANGRGVNTEAFF. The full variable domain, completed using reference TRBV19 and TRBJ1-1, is DGGITQSPKYLFRKEGQNVTLSCEQNLNHDAMYWYRQDPGQGLRLIYYSQIVNDFQKGDIAEGYSVSREKKESFPLTVTSAQKNPTAFYLCASSIANGRGVNTEAFFGQGTRLTVV.